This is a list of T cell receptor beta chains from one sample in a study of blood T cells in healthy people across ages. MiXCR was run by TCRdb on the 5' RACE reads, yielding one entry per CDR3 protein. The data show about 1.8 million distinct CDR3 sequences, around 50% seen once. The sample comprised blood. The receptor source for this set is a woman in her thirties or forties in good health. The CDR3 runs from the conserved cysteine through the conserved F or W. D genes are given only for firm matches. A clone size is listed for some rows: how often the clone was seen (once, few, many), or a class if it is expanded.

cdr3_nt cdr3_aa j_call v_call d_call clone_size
TGTGCCAGTAGCCAAAGCGGGGGGGCATCTGATACGCAGTATTTT CASSQSGGASDTQYF TRBJ2-3 TRBV3-1 TRBD2 few
TGTGCCAGCAGAGGACCCGGGGGTGGCTACACCTTC CASRGPGGGYTF TRBJ1-2 TRBV6-1 - -
TGCGCCAGCAGCCGTAACATCAGGACAGACATGAATGAGCAGTTCTTC CASSRNIRTDMNEQFF TRBJ2-1 TRBV4-3 - few
TGTGCCAGCAGCTTAGTTCTGTACGGGGGGCCTAACTATGGCTACACCTTC CASSLVLYGGPNYGYTF TRBJ1-2 TRBV7-9 - few
TGTGCCAGCAGTACATTATTCAACAGGGGGCGCCTAGAGACCCAGTACTTC CASSTLFNRGRLETQYF TRBJ2-5 TRBV28 TRBD1 few
TGTGCCAGCAGTTACTCCCAGGGGGCGATTGATGGCTACACCTTC CASSYSQGAIDGYTF TRBJ1-2 TRBV6-5 TRBD1 few
TGTGCCAGCAGTGACCGGACAGTGGCCAAAAACATTCAGTACTTC CASSDRTVAKNIQYF TRBJ2-4 TRBV6-1 - -
TGTGCCAGCAGCTTACAGCACCCGGGGACCCAGTACTTC CASSLQHPGTQYF TRBJ2-5 TRBV7-2 - once
TGTGCCAGCAGCTTAATTCCAACCCCGACAGATACGCGGTATTTT CASSLIPTPTDTRYF TRBJ2-3 TRBV7-3 - -
TGCGCCAGCAGCGCCGGGATCGCAGATACGCAGTATTTT CASSAGIADTQYF TRBJ2-3 TRBV5-1 - -
TGCGCCAGCAGTGAGAAGACCCAGTTTGGGTCGGCAGATACGCAGTATTTT CASSEKTQFGSADTQYF TRBJ2-3 TRBV10-1 - few
TGTGCCAGCAGCTCCGGACTAGCGGGGGGTCAAATCCAAGAGACCCAGTACTTC CASSSGLAGGQIQETQYF TRBJ2-5 TRBV13 TRBD2 few
TGTGCCAGCAGTGGCTCCCTCCTAGCGGGGGTCCACAATGAGCAGTTCTTC CASSGSLLAGVHNEQFF TRBJ2-1 TRBV12-3/TRBV12-4 TRBD2 once
TGCGCCAGCAGCCTTCAACAGGGCACAGATACGCAGTATTTT CASSLQQGTDTQYF TRBJ2-3 TRBV5-1 - -
TGTGCCAGCAGCGGTCCGGGACAGAGTACTAACTATGGCTACACCTTC CASSGPGQSTNYGYTF TRBJ1-2 TRBV5-5 TRBD1 -
TGTGCCACCAGCAGAGATCTGGAGACAGGTGACTATGGCTACACCTTC CATSRDLETGDYGYTF TRBJ1-2 TRBV15 - few
TGTGCCAGCAGCTTAGTCGAGGAAGGCACAGATACGCAGTATTTT CASSLVEEGTDTQYF TRBJ2-3 TRBV7-9 - few
TGTGCCAGCAGCGATGGGCGGGGAAACACCATATATTTT CASSDGRGNTIYF TRBJ1-3 TRBV9 - -
TGTGCCAGCAGTTACTCGGGGGTGATAAGCACAGATACGCAGTATTTT CASSYSGVISTDTQYF TRBJ2-3 TRBV6-5 - -